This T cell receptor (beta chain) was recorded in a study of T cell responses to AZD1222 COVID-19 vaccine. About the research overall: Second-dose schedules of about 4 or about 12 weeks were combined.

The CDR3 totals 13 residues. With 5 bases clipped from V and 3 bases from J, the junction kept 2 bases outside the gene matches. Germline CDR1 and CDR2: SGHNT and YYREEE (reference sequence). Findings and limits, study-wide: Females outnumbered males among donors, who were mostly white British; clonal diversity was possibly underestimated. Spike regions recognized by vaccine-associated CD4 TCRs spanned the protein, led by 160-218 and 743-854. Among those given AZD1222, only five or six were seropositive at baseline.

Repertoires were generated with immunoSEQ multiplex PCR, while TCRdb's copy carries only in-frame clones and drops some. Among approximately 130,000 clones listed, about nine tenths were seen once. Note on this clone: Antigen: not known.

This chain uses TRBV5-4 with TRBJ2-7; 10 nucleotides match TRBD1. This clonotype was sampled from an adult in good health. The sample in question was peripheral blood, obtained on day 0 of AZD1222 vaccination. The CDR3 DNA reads TGTGCCAGCAGACGGACAGGGGGCTACGAGCAGTACTTC. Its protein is CASRRTGGYEQYF.